Presented here are 9 T cell receptor beta chains from one specimen sequenced in a study of Ad26.COV2.S vaccination and SARS-CoV-2 variants. Generated by immunoSEQ multiplex PCR, the TCRdb table keeps only in-frame clones and is missing some. This repertoire shows roughly 380,000 clones, roughly 88% found once; its top ten account for around 3.6%. The treatment denotes: roughly 18 received Ad26.COV2.S at low or high dose, single or two shots; 5 received placebo; per-sample allocation not given. Sampling occurred on day 63 after the first vaccine or placebo injection. The sequencing here drew on peripheral blood, taken in a trial of Ad26.COV2.S vaccine versus placebo. The receptors here all came from a person between 18 and 65 years old who received the Ad26.COV2.S COVID-19 vaccine or a placebo.

This clone was recorded only once. The V and J genes are TRBV5-1 and TRBJ2-1; a possible D gene is TRBD1 (7 bases). Germline CDR1 and CDR2: SGHRS and YFSETQ. This CDR3 spans 16 amino acids. Trimming left V 4 bases short and J 3 bases short, with 17 bases between. As DNA, the CDR3 is TGCGCCAGCAGCCCTGGAGGGGGCCGGGGCTACAATGAGCAGTTCTTC. This translates into CASSPGGGRGYNEQFF.

With regard to this clone: A read error may account for a junction end that differs from germline. The chain carries TRBV12-3 or TRBV12-4 and TRBJ1-3; D uncertain. This CDR3 has 13 residues. CDR3 in DNA: TGTGCCAGCAGTTTAGAGGAAGAGAGAAAACTAGCTTTT. Amino acids: CASSLEEERKLAF.

V and J are TRBV27 and TRBJ2-5; no firm D call. There are 14 residues in the CDR3. Trimming shortened V by 3 bases and J by 1 base, and 9 bases separated the two germline ends. Germline lookup yields CDR1 MNHEY and CDR2 SMNVEV (reference sequence). Written as DNA, the CDR3 is TGTGCCAGCAGTTTTTGGGGAACCCAAGAGACCCAGTACTTC. As protein: CASSFWGTQETQYF.

The chain is built from TRBV6-4 and TRBJ2-2, with D possibly being TRBD1 (5 bases). Germline CDR1 is MRHNA and CDR2 is SNTAGT. Trimming pared 4 bases from V and 7 bases from J, leaving 25 bases between. The CDR3 is 18 residues long. CDR3 region: CASSVPALQGTRGGELFF. The CDR3 nucleotides read TGTGCCAGCAGTGTTCCCGCCTTGCAGGGTACAAGGGGCGGGGAGCTGTTTTTT.

This clone was counted only a few times. The gene calls are TRBV6-5 and TRBJ1-1, with D maybe TRBD1 (6 bases). Germline-derived CDR1 and CDR2 are MNHEY and SVGAGI. The CDR3 is 13 amino acids. The germline V and J ends were trimmed by 0 bases and 4 bases, with 6 bases remaining between them. The CDR3 loop is CASSYSDSTEAFF. CDR3 in DNA: TGTGCCAGCAGTTACTCGGACAGCACTGAAGCTTTCTTT.

The chain carries TRBV4-1 and TRBJ2-3; D not resolved. The CDR3 contains 15 residues. Germline values: CDR1 MGHRA, CDR2 YSYEKL. Trimming left V 1 base short and J 0 bases short, with 8 bases between. The CDR3 DNA reads as TGCGCCAGCAGCCAAGTCCAGGCTAGCACAGATACGCAGTATTTT. Its protein product is CASSQVQASTDTQYF.

This sequence joins TRBV5-4 and TRBJ2-1, with TRBD2 matching 8 bases. The CDR3 consists of 15 residues. Germline V CDR1 and CDR2: SGHNT, YYREEE (reference sequence). With 2 bases clipped from V and 6 bases from J, the junction kept 7 bases outside the gene matches. The CDR3 region is CASSLGAGGFNEQFF. CDR3 nucleotide sequence: TGTGCCAGCAGCTTAGGGGCGGGGGGTTTCAATGAGCAGTTCTTC.

The V gene is TRBV4-1, the J gene TRBJ2-2, with TRBD2 matching 8 bases. The ends lost 3 bases at V and 4 bases at J; junction bases unmatched: 4. The CDR3 has 15 amino acids. Looked up from germline, CDR1 is MGHRA and CDR2 is YSYEKL. CDR3 protein: CASSHGGGLTGELFF. CDR3 nucleotides: TGCGCCAGCAGCCACGGGGGGGGCCTCACCGGGGAGCTGTTTTTT.

This clone was detected once. CDR3 sequence reads: CASSWGGGLTYNEQFF. The DNA for the CDR3 is TGTGCCAGCAGCTGGGGCGGGGGACTGACCTACAATGAGCAGTTCTTC. V gene TRBV11-2 combines with J gene TRBJ2-1; 7 positions match TRBD2. Trimming removed 4 bases from V and 2 bases from J; junction bases left unmatched: 8. CDR3 length: 16 residues. From germline, CDR1 is SGHAT and CDR2 FQNNGV.